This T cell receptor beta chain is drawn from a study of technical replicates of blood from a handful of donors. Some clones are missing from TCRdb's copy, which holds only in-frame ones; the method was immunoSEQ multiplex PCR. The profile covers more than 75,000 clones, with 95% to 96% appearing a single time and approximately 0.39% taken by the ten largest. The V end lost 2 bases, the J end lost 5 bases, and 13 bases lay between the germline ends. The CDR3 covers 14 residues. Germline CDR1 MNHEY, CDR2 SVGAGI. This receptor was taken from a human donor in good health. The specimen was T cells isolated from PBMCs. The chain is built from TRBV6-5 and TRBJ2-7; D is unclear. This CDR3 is CASSYRRGRDEQYF. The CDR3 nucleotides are TGTGCCAGCAGTTACCGACGTGGTCGGGACGAGCAGTACTTC.